This paragraph covers one TCR beta chain sequence. These data originate in a study of shared clonotypes between healthy human individuals. Germline V lookup: CDR1 WNHNN, CDR2 SYGVQD (reference sequence). CDR3 length equals 14 residues. V was cut by 4 bases and J by 5 bases, with 13 bases left in between. Method: immunoSEQ multiplex PCR; TCRdb's copy keeps in-frame clones and lacks some. The sample shows over a million clones, approximately 76% of them seen only once. The sequencing sample was made of memory CD4+ T cells sorted from blood. Subset: CD45RA-negative fraction. The gene calls are TRBV10-1 and TRBJ2-3, with D possibly matching TRBD1 (7 bases). The clonotype originates from a man younger than 30 in good health. The CDR3 spells CASSADREVDTQYF. The DNA of the CDR3 is TGCGCCAGCAGTGCTGACAGGGAGGTAGATACGCAGTATTTT.